The sequence of this TCR beta chain was determined in a study of T cell clones after liver transplantation. Study in general: Tolerance: complete withdrawal held at least one year, liver enzymes staying within twice normal. Study observations and caveats: Graft donor-reactive T cells possibly entered the graft instead of undergoing deletion.

As for this clone: Its specificity is not known.

The CDR3 covers 14 residues. Per the germline V gene, CDR1 is MDHEN and CDR2 is SYDVKM. Trimming removed 2 bases from V and 5 bases from J, with 12 bases in between. Some clones are missing from TCRdb's copy, which holds only in-frame ones; the method was immunoSEQ multiplex PCR. The data hold around 76,000 clones, with about 80% observed a single time. This clonotype originated in a human patient who received a liver transplant. Certain T cells may be donor cells from the graft. The rearrangement links TRBV28 to TRBJ1-1; maybe TRBD1 (5 bases). Source: CD4+ T cells from blood, taken 12 months after liver transplant. CDR3 sequence (DNA): TGTGCCAGCAGTTTAGGGGCCGGGAGGACTGAAGCTTTCTTT. Its protein is CASSLGAGRTEAFF.